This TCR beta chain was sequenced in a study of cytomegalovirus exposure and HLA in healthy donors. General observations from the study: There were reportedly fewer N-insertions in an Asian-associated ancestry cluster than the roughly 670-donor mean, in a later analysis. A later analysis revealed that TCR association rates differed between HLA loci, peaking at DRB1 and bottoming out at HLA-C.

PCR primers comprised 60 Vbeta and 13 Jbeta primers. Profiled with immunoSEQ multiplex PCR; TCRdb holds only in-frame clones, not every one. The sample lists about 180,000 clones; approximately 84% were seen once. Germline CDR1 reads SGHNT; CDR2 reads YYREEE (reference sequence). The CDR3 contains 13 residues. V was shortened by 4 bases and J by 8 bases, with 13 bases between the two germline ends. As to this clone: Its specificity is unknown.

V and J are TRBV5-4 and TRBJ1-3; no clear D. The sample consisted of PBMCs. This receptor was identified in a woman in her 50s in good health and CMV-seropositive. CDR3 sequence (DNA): TGTGCCAGCAGCCTTAACAGTGCCGACACCATATATTTT. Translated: CASSLNSADTIYF.